Listed here is a single TCR beta chain. Only one count was recorded for this clone. What this receptor recognizes is not known. The input lacks base qualities; no much larger clone sits a single base away. Using the deep immunoSEQ assay, multiplex PCR amplified TCR CDR3 regions from genomic DNA. Extracted genomic DNA from each cell subset was distributed evenly across all wells of several immunoSEQ 96-well plates, and each plate was treated as a replicate. For unsorted PBMC, roughly 330 ng of genomic DNA, equivalent to around 33,000 T cell genomes, went into each replicate PCR. Genomic DNA from unsorted PBMC was sequenced over ten immunoSEQ deep assay plates. The purified libraries were quantified using a Qubit 3.0 fluorometer, sized with a Bioanalyzer 2100, and then quantified again using the KAPA Library Quantification kit. Every immunoSEQ 96-well plate was sequenced on a separate single-read 150-cycle Illumina NextSeq 550 flow cell. Turning to the authors' computational methods: Because the immunoSEQ output included only junctional sequences and no quality scores, the filtering could not be the same as the filtering used for full-length reads. Sequences were annotated with PyIR, a Python wrapper for IgBLAST v1.9, and V/J genes and CDR3 were assigned using IMGT germline references. Reads were filtered out if the reads had weak V/J assignments (E-value above 1e-6), no CDR3, stop codons, out-of-frame junctions, or ambiguous translated residues. V3J clonotypes were defined as sequences sharing an identical inferred V gene, J gene, and CDR3 amino acid sequence. The percentage overlap between two repertoires was calculated by dividing the number of shared unique clonotypes by the size of the smaller repertoire. Repertoire richness was assessed with RTK rarefaction, the Chao1 estimator, and Recon v2.1 estimates of unobserved clonotypes. The clones in this table, taken by TCRdb from immuneACCESS, are in-frame only. Not every clone is retained; where verified, under half of the shortfall comes from an unresolved V gene, and the cause of the rest is unknown. V and J calls and clone size are given by that table; D and trimming were obtained from the DNA. Across this sample there are 450,000 to 650,000 clones, with about 80% seen only once. The ten largest clones add up to around 12% of the sample.

These data originate in a study of shared clonotypes between healthy human individuals (dated by TCRdb to the early 2020s). General notes on the study: A couple of women and three men aged 18 to 49 years were included in the cohort. To increase sequencing depth and limit assay-specific biases, TCR repertoire library preparation and sequencing were carried out by different laboratories using diverse techniques. Leukapheresis yielded between about 0.94 and 9.5 billion PBMCs per donor. Blood TCR repertoires of about five healthy adults were deeply sequenced to estimate repertoire size and the extent of clonotype sharing between individuals.

V was cut back by 0 bases and J by 0 bases, leaving a gap of 8 bases between them. The CDR3 spans 16 residues, from the cysteine through the phenylalanine. The kept DNA is CDR3 alone, 48 bases in frame from the first base. Reading the germline V gene gives CDR1 ENHRY and CDR2 SYGVKD. Donors were healthy HIV-negative adults with no recently reported acute infections or vaccinations. All donors were Caucasian adults living in Nashville, Tennessee, USA. In the unsorted samples, 70 million to 95 million PBMCs were counted, and genomic DNA was extracted using the QIAamp DNA Blood Mini kit. Blood was obtained by leukapheresis, after which PBMCs were separated by Ficoll-Histopaque density gradient centrifugation and cryopreserved in liquid nitrogen vapor phase. Overall study results and their limits: Because the study included a small number of donors, the genetic and exposure-history diversity represented was limited. Sampling was restricted to blood, and TCR repertoires in tissue are likely to differ from TCR repertoires in blood. Pairwise subsampling led to the expectation that sequencing depth would affect the degree of clonotype sharing among donors.

The chain links TRBV10-3 with TRBJ1-4; the D gene is not confidently resolved. Sequenced: PBMCs. The TCR sequence derives from a woman between 40 and 55 years old in good health. Some clones in this sample may be carry-over from other donors' samples. The DNA is as follows: TGTGCCATCAGTGAGTCAGGAGTCGCAACTAATGAAAAACTGTTTTTT. It translates to CAISESGVATNEKLFF.